Sequencing of this TCR beta chain was carried out in a study of early T cells in non-severe SARS-CoV-2 infection. Whole-study context: Sequencing of unsorted whole blood was done on bulk RNA, leaving chains unpaired. Study-level points and caveats: Private and CD4 specificities were missed by VDJdb matching, skewed to anti-spike CD8.

cDNA molecules, individually, were tagged with unique molecular identifiers. TCRdb processed the 5' RACE reads anew with MiXCR; each CDR3 protein has one entry. The repertoire consists of about 97,000 distinct CDR3 sequences, with less than 15% occurring once and the leading ten covering 6.2%. The CDR3 length is 13 residues. Germline V lookup: CDR1 SQVTM, CDR2 ANQGSEA. Trimming left V 6 bases short and J 4 bases short, with 15 bases between. This clonotype has a handful of counts. Antigen specificity is unknown. The clonotype originates from an adult who was a healthcare worker with PCR-confirmed SARS-CoV-2 infection or an uninfected control (not recorded which). The chain recombines TRBV29-1 with TRBJ1-2, with a tentative D call TRBD1 (5 bases). The sample consisted of whole blood. The chain's CDR3 is CSVGEGHGYGYTF. The CDR3 DNA reads as TGCAGCGTGGGGGAGGGGCACGGCTATGGCTACACCTTC.